Given below is one TCR beta chain in context. Its antigen is as yet unknown. This entry is derived from a study of CXCR3-negative and CXCR3-positive naive CD8 T cells. Libraries of TRB cDNA were made by 5' RACE and carried UMIs. From its re-call of the 5' RACE reads, TCRdb lists each CDR3 protein once, without DNA. The table lists roughly 89,000 distinct CDR3 sequences. Study-wide points: Comparison of naive CXCR3-negative and CXCR3-positive cells revealed similar TRBV-TRBJ usage, while memory cells differed.

Sequenced material: naive CXCR3- CD8+ T cells from blood. Subset in this sample: CD45RO-CCR7+CD27+CD95- naive CD8+ T cells lacking CXCR3 (TNR3-). This receptor was obtained from a human donor in good health. Some clones in this sample may be carry-over from other donors' samples.

CDR3 protein: CASSPSGSYEQFF. The chain carries TRBV7-3 and TRBJ2-1; TCRdb's D call, TRBD2, is unchecked because there is no DNA. The germline CDR1 and CDR2 sequences are SGHTA and FQGTGA. The CDR3 is 13 amino acids.